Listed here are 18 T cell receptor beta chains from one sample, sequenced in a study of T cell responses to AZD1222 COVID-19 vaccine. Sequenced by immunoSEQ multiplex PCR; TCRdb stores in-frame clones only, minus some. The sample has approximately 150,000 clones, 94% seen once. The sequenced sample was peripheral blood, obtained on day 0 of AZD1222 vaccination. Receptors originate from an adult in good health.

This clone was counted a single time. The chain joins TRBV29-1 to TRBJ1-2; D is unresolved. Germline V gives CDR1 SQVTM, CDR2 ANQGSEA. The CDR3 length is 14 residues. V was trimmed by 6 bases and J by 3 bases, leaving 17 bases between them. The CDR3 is CSVMNRSPYYGYTF. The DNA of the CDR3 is TGCAGCGTCATGAATAGGAGCCCTTACTATGGCTACACCTTC.

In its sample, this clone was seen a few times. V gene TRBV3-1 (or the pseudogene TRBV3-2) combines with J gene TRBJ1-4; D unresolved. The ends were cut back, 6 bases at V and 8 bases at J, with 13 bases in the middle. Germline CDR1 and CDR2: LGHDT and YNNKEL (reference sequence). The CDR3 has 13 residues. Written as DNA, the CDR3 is TGTGCCAGCAGAGGACTCCGGAACGAAAAACTGTTTTTT. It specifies CASRGLRNEKLFF.

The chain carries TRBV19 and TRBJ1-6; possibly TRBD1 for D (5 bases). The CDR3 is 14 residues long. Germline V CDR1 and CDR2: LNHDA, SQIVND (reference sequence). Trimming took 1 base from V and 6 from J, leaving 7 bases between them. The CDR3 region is CASSIGGINSPLHF. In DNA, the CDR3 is TGTGCCAGTAGTATAGGGGGGATTAATTCACCCCTCCACTTT.

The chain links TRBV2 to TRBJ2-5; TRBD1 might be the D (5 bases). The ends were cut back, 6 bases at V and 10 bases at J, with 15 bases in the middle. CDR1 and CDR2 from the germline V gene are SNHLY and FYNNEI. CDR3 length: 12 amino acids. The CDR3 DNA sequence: TGTGCCAGCAGGAGGAACCAGGGTAGCCAGTACTTC. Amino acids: CASRRNQGSQYF.

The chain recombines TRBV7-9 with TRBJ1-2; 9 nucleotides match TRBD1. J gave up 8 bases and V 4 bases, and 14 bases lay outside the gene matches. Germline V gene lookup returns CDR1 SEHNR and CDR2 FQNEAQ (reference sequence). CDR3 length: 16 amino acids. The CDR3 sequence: CASSWGQGFPSRGYTF. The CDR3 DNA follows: TGTGCCAGCAGCTGGGGACAGGGATTCCCGAGCCGGGGCTACACCTTC.

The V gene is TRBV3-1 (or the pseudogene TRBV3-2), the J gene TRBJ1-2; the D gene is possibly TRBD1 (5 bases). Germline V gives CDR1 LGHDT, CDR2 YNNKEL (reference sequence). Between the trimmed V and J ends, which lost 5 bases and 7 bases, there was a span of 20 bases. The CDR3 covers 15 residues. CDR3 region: CASSYSLGGLGGYTF. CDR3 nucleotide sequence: TGTGCCAGCAGCTACTCACTGGGGGGGTTAGGTGGCTACACCTTC.

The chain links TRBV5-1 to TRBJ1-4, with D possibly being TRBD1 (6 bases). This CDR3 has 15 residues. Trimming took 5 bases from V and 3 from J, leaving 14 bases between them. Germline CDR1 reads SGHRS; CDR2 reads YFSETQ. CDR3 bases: TGCGCCAGCAGTGATTACAGGGCTTCTAATGAAAAACTGTTTTTT. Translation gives CASSDYRASNEKLFF.

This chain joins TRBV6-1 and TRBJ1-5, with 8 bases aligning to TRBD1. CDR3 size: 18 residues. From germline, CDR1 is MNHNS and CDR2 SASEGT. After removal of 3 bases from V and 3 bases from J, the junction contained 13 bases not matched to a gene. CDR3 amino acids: CASSEPKPDRVANQPQHF. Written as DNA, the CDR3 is TGTGCCAGCAGTGAGCCCAAACCGGACAGGGTGGCCAATCAGCCCCAGCATTTT.

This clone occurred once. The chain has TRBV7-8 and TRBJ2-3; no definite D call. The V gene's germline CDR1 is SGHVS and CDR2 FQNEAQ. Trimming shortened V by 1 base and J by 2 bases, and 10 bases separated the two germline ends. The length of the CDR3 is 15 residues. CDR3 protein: CASSLGGTFTDTQYF. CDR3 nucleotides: TGTGCCAGCAGCTTAGGGGGTACCTTCACAGATACGCAGTATTTT.

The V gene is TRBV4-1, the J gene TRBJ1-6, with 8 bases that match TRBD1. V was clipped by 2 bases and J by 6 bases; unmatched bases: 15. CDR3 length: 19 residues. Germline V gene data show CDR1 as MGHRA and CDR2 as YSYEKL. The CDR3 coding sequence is TGCGCCAGCAGCCAAACCACGGGGGGCAGGGGGCATTCTAATTCACCCCTCCACTTT. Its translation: CASSQTTGGRGHSNSPLHF.

The chain's CDR3 is CASSFLAGGPGEQFF. CDR3 DNA: TGCGCCAGCAGCTTCCTAGCGGGGGGGCCGGGTGAGCAGTTCTTC. The chain is built from TRBV5-1 and TRBJ2-1; 12 positions match TRBD2. CDR1 is SGHRS and CDR2 is YFSETQ in the germline V gene. The CDR3 length is 15 residues. V trimming: 2 bases; J trimming: 9 bases; junction bases outside the gene matches: 6.

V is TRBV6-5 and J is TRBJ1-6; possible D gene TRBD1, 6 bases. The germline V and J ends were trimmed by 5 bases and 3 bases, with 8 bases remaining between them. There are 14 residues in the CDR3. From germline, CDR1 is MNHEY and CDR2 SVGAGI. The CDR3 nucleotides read TGTGCCAGCAGTCGGACAGTCTATAATTCACCCCTCCACTTT. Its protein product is CASSRTVYNSPLHF.

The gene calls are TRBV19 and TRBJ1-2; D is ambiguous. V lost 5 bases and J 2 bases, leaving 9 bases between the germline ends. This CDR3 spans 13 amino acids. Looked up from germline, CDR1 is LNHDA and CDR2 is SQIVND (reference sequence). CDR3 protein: CASSLMTNYGYTF. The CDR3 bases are TGTGCCAGTAGTTTAATGACAAACTATGGCTACACCTTC. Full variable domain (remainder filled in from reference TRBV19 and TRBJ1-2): DGGITQSPKYLFRKEGQNVTLSCEQNLNHDAMYWYRQDPGQGLRLIYYSQIVNDFQKGDIAEGYSVSREKKESFPLTVTSAQKNPTAFYLCASSLMTNYGYTFGSGTRLTVV.

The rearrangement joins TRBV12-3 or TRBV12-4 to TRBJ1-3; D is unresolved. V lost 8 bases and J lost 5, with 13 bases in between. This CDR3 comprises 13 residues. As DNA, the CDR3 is TGTGCCAGCCGAGAGGAGGCGAGAAACACCATATATTTT. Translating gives CASREEARNTIYF.

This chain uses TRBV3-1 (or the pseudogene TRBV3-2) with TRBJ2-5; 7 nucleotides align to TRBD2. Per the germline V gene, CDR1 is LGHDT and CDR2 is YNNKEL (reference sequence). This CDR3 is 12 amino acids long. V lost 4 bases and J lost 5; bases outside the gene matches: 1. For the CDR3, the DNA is TGTGCCAGCAGCCGCGGGAGTGAGACCCAGTACTTC. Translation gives CASSRGSETQYF.

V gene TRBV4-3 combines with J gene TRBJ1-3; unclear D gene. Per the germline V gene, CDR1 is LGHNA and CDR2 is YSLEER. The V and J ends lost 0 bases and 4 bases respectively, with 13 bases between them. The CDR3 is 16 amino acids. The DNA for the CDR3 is TGCGCCAGCAGCCAAGATAGGGCCACCAACGGAAACACCATATATTTT. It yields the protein CASSQDRATNGNTIYF.

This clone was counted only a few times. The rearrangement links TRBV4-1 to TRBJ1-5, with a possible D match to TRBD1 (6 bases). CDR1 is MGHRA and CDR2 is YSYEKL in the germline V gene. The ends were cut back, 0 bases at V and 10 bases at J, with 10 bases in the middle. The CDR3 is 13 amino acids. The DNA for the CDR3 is TGCGCCAGCAGCCAAGATGTCAGGGGACCCCAGCATTTT. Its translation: CASSQDVRGPQHF.

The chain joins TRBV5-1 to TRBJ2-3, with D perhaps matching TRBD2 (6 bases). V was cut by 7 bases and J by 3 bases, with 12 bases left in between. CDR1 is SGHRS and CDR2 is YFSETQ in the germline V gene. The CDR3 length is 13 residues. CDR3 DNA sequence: TGCGCCAGCCGCGGGGTCGTTACAGATACGCAGTATTTT. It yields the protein CASRGVVTDTQYF. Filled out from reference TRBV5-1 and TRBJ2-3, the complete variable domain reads KAGVTQTPRYLIKTRGQQVTLSCSPISGHRSVSWYQQTPGQGLQFLFEYFSETQRNKGNFPGRFSGRQFSNSRSEMNVSTLELGDSALYLCASRGVVTDTQYFGPGTRLTVL.